This T cell receptor (beta chain) appears in the sequencing data of a study of T-cell memory formation after mild COVID-19. Study-wide context: TCR clusters mostly belonged to single donors.

The CDR3 totals 15 residues. Losses at the gene ends were 3 bases for V and 0 bases for J; bases not matched to a gene: 6. Germline assignment: CDR1 SQVTM and CDR2 ANQGSEA. As regards this clonotype: The antigen is unknown.

Notes on the study in general: The study found balanced CD4/CD8 in clones contracting day 15 to 85 and a CD4+ lean in later expanders. Memory cells collected pre-infection included some clones that later responded, suggesting cross-reactive memory joined.

TCRdb re-derived calls from the 5' RACE reads in MiXCR, one entry per CDR3 protein. The sample carries about 110,000 distinct CDR3 sequences, around 12% recorded once. The clonotype originates from an adult woman who had mild COVID-19 (a few samples of this study predate the infection). Cell type and time point are not known. This rearrangement joins TRBV29-1 to TRBJ2-7, with 9 nucleotides matching TRBD2. The material sequenced was PBMCs or a T cell subset sorted from them (not recorded which). CDR3 DNA sequence: TGCAGCGTTGATCAGCTAGCGGGATACTCCTACGAGCAGTACTTC. Protein product: CSVDQLAGYSYEQYF.